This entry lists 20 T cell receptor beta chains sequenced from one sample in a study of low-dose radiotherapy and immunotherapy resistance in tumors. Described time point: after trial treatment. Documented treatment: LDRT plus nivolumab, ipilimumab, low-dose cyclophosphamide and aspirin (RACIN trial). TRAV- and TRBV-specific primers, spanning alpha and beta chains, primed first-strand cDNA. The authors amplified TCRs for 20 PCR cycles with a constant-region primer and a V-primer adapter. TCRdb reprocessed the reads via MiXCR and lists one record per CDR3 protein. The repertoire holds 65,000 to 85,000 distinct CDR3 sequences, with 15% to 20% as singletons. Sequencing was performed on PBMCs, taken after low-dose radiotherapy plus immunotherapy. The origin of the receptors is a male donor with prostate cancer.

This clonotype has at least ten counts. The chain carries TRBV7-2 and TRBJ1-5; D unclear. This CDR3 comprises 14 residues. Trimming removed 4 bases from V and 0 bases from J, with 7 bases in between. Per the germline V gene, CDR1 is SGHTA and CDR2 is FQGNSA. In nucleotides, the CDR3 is TGTGCCAGCAGCTCTGATTATAGCAATCAGCCCCAGCATTTT. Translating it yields CASSSDYSNQPQHF.

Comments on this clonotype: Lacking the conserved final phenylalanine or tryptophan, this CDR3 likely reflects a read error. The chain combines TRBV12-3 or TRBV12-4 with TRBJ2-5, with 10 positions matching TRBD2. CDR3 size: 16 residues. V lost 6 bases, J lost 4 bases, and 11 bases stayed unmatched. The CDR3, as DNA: TGTGCCAGCAGCCGTGGACTAGCGGCAGTCGGAGAGACCCAGTACTGC. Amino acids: CASSRGLAAVGETQYC.

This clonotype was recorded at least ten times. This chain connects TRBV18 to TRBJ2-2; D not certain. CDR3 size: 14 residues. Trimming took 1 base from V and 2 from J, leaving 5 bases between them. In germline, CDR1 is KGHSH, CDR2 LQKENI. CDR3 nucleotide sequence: TGTGCCAGCTCACCACAGGGTAACACCGGGGAGCTGTTTTTT. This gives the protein CASSPQGNTGELFF.

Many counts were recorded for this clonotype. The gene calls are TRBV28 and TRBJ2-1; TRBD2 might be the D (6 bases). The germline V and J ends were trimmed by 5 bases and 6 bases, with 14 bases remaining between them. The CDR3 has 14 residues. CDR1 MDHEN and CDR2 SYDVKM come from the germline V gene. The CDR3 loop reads CASSRPGAFNEQFF. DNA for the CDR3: TGTGCCAGCAGTCGGCCGGGAGCTTTCAATGAGCAGTTCTTC.

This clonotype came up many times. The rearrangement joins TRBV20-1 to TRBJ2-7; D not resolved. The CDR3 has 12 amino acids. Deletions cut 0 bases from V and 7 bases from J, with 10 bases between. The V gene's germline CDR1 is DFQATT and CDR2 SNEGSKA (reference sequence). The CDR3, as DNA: TGCAGTGCTAGAGACGGTGGTGTAGAGCAGTACTTC. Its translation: CSARDGGVEQYF.

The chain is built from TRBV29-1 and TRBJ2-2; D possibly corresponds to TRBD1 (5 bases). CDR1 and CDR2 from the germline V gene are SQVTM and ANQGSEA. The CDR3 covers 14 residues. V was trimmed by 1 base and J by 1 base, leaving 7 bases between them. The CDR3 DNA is TGCAGCGTTGAAGGTCAGGGGAACACCGGGGAGCTGTTTTTT. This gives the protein CSVEGQGNTGELFF.

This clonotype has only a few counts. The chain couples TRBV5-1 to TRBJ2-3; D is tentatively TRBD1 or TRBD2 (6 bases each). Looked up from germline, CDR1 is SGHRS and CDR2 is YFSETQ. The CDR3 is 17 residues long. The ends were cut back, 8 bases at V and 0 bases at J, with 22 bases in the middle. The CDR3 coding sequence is TGCGCCAGAATTAGCGCGGGGCCGGGACAAAGCACAGATACGCAGTATTTT. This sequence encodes CARISAGPGQSTDTQYF.

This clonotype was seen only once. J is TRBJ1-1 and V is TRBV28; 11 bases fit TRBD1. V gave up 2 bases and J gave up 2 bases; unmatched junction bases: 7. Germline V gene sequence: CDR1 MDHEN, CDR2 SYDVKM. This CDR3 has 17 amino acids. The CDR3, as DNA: TGTGCCAGCAGTTTAGCCCTCGGGACAGGGGGAAACACTGAAGCTTTCTTT. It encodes CASSLALGTGGNTEAFF. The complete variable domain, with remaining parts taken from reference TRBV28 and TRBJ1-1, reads DVKVTQSSRYLVKRTGEKVFLECVQDMDHENMFWYRQDPGLGLRLIYFSYDVKMKEKGDIPEGYSVSREKKERFSLILESASTNQTSMYLCASSLALGTGGNTEAFFGQGTRLTVV.

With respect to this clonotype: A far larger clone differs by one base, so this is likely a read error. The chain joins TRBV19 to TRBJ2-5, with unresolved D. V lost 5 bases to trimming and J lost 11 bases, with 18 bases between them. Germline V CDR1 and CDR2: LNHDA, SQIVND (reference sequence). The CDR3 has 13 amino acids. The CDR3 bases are TGTGCCAGTAGTGAATCCGGCGTGGGTGAGCAGTACTTC. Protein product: CASSESGVGEQYF. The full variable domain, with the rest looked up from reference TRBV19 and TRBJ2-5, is DGGITQSPKYLFRKEGQNVTLSCEQNLNHDAMYWYRQDPGQGLRLIYYSQIVNDFQKGDIAEGYSVSREKKESFPLTVTSAQKNPTAFYLCASSESGVGEQYFGPGTRLLVL.

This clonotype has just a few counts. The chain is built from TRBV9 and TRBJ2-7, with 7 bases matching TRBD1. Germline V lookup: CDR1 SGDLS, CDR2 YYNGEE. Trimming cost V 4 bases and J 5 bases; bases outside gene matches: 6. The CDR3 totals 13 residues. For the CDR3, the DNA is TGTGCCAGCAGCTCAGGGGGAAAGGACGAGCAGTACTTC. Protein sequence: CASSSGGKDEQYF.

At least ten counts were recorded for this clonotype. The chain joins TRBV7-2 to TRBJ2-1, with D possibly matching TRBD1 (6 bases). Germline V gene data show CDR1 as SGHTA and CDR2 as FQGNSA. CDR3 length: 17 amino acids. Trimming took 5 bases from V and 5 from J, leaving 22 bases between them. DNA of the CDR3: TGTGCCAGCAGCACCACAGGGCACCAAAGAGCTAACAATGAGCAGTTCTTC. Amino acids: CASSTTGHQRANNEQFF.

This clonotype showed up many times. This CDR3 reads CASSITSGISSYNEQFF. The CDR3 coding sequence is TGTGCCAGTAGTATCACTAGCGGGATTAGCTCCTACAATGAGCAGTTCTTC. The rearrangement uses TRBV19 and TRBJ2-1; 10 bases match TRBD2. CDR3 length: 17 amino acids. Trimming took 3 bases from V and 0 from J; bases not matched to a gene: 5. Germline CDR1 is LNHDA and CDR2 is SQIVND (reference sequence).

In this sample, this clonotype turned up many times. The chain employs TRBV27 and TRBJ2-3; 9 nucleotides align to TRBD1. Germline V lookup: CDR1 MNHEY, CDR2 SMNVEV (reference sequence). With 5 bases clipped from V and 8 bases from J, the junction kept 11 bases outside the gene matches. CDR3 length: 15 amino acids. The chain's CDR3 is CASSTQDRGAGTQYF. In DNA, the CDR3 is TGTGCCAGCAGTACACAGGACAGGGGCGCTGGTACGCAGTATTTT.

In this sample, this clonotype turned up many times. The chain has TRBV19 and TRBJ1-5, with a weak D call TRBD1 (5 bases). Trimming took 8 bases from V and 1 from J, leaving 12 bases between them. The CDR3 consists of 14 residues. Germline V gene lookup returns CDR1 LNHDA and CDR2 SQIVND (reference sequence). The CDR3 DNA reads TGTGCCAGTTATAATGGGGGAAGCAATCAGCCCCAGCATTTT. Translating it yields CASYNGGSNQPQHF.

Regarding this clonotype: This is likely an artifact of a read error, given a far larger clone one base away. For the CDR3, the DNA is TGCGCCAGCAGCTTGTCACACATCAACAATGAGCAGTACTTC. This translates into CASSLSHINNEQYF. The rearrangement uses TRBV5-1 and TRBJ2-7; no definite D call. Germline V lookup: CDR1 SGHRS, CDR2 YFSETQ. CDR3 length: 14 amino acids. The V and J ends lost 1 base and 7 bases respectively, with 15 bases between them. Supplemented by reference TRBV5-1 and TRBJ2-7, the full variable domain reads KAGVTQTPRYLIKTRGQQVTLSCSPISGHRSVSWYQQTPGQGLQFLFEYFSETQRNKGNFPGRFSGRQFSNSRSEMNVSTLELGDSALYLCASSLSHINNEQYFGPGTRLTVT.

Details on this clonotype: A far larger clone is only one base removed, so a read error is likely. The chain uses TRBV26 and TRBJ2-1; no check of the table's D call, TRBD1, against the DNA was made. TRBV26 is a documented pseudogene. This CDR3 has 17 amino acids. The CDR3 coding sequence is TGTGCCACCTTAGCTTCAACCGGGACAGGGATGATCGGTGAGCAGTTCTTC. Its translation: CATLASTGTGMIGEQFF.

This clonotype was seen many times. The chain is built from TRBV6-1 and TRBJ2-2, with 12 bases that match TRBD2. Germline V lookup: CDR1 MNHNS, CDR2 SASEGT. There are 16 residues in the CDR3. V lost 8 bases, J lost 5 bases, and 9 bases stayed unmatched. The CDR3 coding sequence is TGTGCCAGCCTACCCGGACTAGCGGGACTAACCGGGGAGCTGTTTTTT. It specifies CASLPGLAGLTGELFF.

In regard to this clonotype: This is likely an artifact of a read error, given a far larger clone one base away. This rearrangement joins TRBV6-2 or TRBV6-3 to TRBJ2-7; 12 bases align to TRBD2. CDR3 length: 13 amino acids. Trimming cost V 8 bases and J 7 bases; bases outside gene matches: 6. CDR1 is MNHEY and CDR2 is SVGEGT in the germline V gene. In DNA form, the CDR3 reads TGTGCCAGCGGGATGACTAGCGGGAGAGAGCAGTACTTC. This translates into CASGMTSGREQYF.

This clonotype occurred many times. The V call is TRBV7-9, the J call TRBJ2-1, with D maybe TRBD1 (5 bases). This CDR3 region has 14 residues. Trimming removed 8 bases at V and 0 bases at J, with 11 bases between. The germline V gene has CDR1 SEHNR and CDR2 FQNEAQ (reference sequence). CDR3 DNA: TGTGCCAGCGTGGGGCCTTACTCCTACAATGAGCAGTTCTTC. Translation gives CASVGPYSYNEQFF.

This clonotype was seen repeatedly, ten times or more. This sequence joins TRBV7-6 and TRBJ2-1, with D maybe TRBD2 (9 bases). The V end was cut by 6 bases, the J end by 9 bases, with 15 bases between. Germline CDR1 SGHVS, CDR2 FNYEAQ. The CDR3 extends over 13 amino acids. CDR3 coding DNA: TGTGCCAGCAGTTCTAGCGGGACAGGTGAGCAGTTCTTC. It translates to CASSSSGTGEQFF.